This TCR beta chain was observed in a study of blood T cell repertoires in COVID-19. Germline V gives CDR1 LNHDA, CDR2 SQIVND (reference sequence). V gave up 3 bases and J gave up 6 bases, with 6 bases separating them. The CDR3 runs 12 residues. The table came from immunoSEQ multiplex PCR; TCRdb's copy has only in-frame clones and leaves some out. This table has under 450,000 clones, approximately 88% appearing once. The TCR originated in a woman between 50 and 59 years old with COVID-19, enrolled during active disease. This chain links TRBV19 with TRBJ1-5, with a tentative D call TRBD1 (6 bases). The sample taken for sequencing was peripheral blood. CDR3 sequence: CASSMGAQPQHF. The CDR3 DNA reads TGTGCCAGTAGTATGGGGGCTCAGCCCCAGCATTTT.